A selection of T cell receptor beta chains follows, all from one sample in a study of T cells in Graves' hyperthyroidism and ophthalmopathy. TCRdb itself ran the multiplex PCR reads through MiXCR, one entry per CDR3 protein. This sample carries 190,000 or so distinct CDR3 sequences, about a sixth of them seen once, and the ten largest clones take approximately 40%. The sample consisted of blood. These TCRs come from a man aged 40-49 years with Graves' hyperthyroidism. Both conserved end residues are trimmed from each CDR3. Size values are once, few and many counts, or a class for expanded clones, and some rows have none.

v_call	clone_size	cdr3_length	cdr3_aa
TRBV7-9	many	14	ASSLTPGRHQETQY
TRBV7-3	once	12	ASSRLGGTDTQY
TRBV13	.	14	ASSFKTGLLFYEQY
TRBV7-6	.	12	ASSQGQEGSPLH
TRBV19	.	13	ASSIWTGRIGELF
TRBV27	many	12	ASTNRDTTYEQY
TRBV9	few	13	ASSVEDRMNTEAF
TRBV11-2	once	13	ASSSPGLAGGTQY
TRBV11-2	many	14	ASSFDAGTASYEQY
TRBV4-1	few	13	ASSQDRISGNTIY
TRBV6-2/TRBV6-3	.	12	ASSFLSSNQPQH
TRBV6-1	many	13	ATKWEAGGQETQY
TRBV5-8	.	13	ASSRLAGPSYEQY
TRBV20-1	many	11	SAGRGQHTEAF
TRBV9	.	14	ASSVSPGQGVREQY
TRBV28	many	12	ASFRDRGYNEQF
TRBV7-3	.	13	ASGDLGGNPYEQY
TRBV20-1	many	12	SALDRDSTGELF